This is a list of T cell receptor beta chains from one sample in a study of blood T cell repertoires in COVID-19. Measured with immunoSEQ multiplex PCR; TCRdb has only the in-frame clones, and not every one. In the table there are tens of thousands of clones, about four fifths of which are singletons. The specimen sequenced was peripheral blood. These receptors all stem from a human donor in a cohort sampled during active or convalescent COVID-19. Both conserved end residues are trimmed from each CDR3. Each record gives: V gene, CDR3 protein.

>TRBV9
ASSVDDGFSGNTIY
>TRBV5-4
ASSLDEGAKYGYT
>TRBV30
AWSVSVETQY
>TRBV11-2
ASSSLGTGNYGYT
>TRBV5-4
ASSPDPGGNTIY
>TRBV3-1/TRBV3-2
ASSQATGIEAF
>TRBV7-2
ASSPQGALSGNTIY
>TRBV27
ASRRYSGVSNSPLH
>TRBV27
ASSLIGVDNQPQH
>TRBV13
ASSSWPGQNTGELF
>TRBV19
ASRGQDYTEAF
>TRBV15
ATSSIPRTGGYT
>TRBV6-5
ASSYGLPSNEQF
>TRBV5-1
ASSAPGLGVTGELF
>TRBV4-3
ASSQGGGGYT